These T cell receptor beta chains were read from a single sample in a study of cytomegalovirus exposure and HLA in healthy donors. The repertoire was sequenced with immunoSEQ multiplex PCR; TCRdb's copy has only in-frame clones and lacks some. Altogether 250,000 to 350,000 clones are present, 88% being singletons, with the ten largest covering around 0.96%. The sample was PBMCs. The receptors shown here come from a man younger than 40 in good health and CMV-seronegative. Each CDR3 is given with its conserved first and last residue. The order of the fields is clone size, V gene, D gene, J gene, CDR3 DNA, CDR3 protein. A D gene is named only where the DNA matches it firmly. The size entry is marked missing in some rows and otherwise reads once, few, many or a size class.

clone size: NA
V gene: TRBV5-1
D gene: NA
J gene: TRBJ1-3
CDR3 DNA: TGCGCCAGCAGTTCGTCGGACAGCCGCTCTGGAAACACCATATATTTT
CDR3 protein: CASSSSDSRSGNTIYF

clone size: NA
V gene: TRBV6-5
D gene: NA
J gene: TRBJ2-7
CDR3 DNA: TGTGCCAGCAGTTGGGGGCAAGCCTACGAGCAGTACTTC
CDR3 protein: CASSWGQAYEQYF

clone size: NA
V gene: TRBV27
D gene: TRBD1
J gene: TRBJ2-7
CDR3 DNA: TGTGCCAGCAGTCCACAAAGGACAGGGGTGGAGCAGTACTTC
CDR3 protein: CASSPQRTGVEQYF

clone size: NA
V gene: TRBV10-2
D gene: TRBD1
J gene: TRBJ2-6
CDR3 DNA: TGCGCCAGCAGTCGACAGGGCTCTGGGGCCAACGTCCTGACTTTC
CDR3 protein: CASSRQGSGANVLTF

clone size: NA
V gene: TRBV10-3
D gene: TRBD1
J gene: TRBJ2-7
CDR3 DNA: TGTGCCATCAGTGAGCCAGGGACAGGGCTCTCCTACGAGCAGTACTTC
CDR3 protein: CAISEPGTGLSYEQYF

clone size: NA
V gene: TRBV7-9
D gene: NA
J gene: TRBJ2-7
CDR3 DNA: TGTGCCAGCAGCCGGGACATCCGCGAGCAGTACTTC
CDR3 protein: CASSRDIREQYF

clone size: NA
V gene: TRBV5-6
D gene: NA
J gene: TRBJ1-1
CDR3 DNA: TGTGCCAGCAGCTTCTTCCAGGTTGAAGCTTTCTTT
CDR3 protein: CASSFFQVEAFF

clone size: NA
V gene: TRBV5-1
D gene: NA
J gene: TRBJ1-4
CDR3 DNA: TGCGCCAGCAGCCGGACAGCCGTTGATGAAAAACTGTTTTTT
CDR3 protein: CASSRTAVDEKLFF

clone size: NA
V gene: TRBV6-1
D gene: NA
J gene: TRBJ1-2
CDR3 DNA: TGTGCCAGCAGCAACTACCAGGGTCCCTCCCGCGGCTACACCTTC
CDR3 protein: CASSNYQGPSRGYTF

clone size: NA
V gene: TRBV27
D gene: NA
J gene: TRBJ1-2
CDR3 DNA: TGTGCCAGCAGTTTTAGTTCGTTTTATGGCTACACCTTC
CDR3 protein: CASSFSSFYGYTF

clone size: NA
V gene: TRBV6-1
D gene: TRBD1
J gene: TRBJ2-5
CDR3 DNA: TGTGCCAGCAGTCAGGACAGGGTGCAAGAGACCCAGTACTTC
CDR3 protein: CASSQDRVQETQYF

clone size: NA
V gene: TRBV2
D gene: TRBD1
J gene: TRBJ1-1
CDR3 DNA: TGTGCCAGCAGTGAAAGTACGATAGGCAGGGGGCAGAGAGCTTTCTTT
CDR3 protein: CASSESTIGRGQRAFF

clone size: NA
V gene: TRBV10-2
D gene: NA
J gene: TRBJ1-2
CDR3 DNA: TGCGCCAGCAGTGAGGCGGGAGGGCCTTATGGCTACACCTTC
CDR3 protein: CASSEAGGPYGYTF

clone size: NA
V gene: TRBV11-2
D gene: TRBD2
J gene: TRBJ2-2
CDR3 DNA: TGTGCCAGCAGTTTTAGCGGGGGGATCGCCGGGGAGCTGTTTTTT
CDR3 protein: CASSFSGGIAGELFF

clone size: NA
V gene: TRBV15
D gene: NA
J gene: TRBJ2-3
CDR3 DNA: TGTGCCACCAGCAGTGGACCTGCGGCGGGAGATACGCAGTATTTT
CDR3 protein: CATSSGPAAGDTQYF

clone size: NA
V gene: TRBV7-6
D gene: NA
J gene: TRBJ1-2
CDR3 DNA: TGTGCCAGCAGCCCCGACAGGACCTATGGCTACACCTTC
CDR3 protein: CASSPDRTYGYTF

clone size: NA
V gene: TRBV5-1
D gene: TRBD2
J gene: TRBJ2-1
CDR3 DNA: TGCGCCAGCAGCTTTACTAGCGGGTCAGCCTACAATGAGCAGTTCTTC
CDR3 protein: CASSFTSGSAYNEQFF

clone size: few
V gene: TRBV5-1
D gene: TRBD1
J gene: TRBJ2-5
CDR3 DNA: TGCGCCAGCAGCTTGGAAGGACAGGGCGGGACCCAGTACTTC
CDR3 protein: CASSLEGQGGTQYF

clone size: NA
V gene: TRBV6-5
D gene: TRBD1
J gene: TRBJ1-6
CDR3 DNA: TGTGCCAGCAGAAGGGACAGTTCTAATTCACCCCTCCACTTT
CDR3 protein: CASRRDSSNSPLHF

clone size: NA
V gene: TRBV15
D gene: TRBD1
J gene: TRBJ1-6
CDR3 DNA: TGTGCCACCAGCAGAGACCTACCGACTCGACAGGGACACCCTAACTCCTATAATTCACCCCTCCACTTT
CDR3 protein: CATSRDLPTRQGHPNSYNSPLHF

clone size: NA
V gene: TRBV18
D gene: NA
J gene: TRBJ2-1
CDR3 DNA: TGTGCCAGCTCACCGCCGGACTTCAGCAATGAGCAGTTCTTC
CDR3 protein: CASSPPDFSNEQFF

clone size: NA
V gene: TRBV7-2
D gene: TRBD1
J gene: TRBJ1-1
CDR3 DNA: TGTGCCAGCAGATGGGGGGCGGCTGGGACAGTAGCTGAAGCTTTCTTT
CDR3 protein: CASRWGAAGTVAEAFF

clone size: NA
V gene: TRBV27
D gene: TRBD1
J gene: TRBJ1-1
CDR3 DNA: TGTGCCAGCAGTATAACAGGGGGGACTGAAGCTTTCTTT
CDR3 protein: CASSITGGTEAFF

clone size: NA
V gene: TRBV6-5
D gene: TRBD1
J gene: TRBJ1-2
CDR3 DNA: TGTGCCAGTGGACAGGGGGCTAACTATGGCTACACCTTC
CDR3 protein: CASGQGANYGYTF

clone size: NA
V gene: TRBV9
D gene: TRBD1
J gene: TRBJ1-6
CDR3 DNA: TGTGCCAGCAGCGTGGGGACAGCTACATCACCCCTCCACTTT
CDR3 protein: CASSVGTATSPLHF

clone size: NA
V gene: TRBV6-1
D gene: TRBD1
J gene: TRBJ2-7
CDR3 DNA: TGTGCCAGTCGGGACAGGGTTTCCTACGAGCAGTACTTC
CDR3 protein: CASRDRVSYEQYF

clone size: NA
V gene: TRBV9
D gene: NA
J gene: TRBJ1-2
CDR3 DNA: TGTGCCAGCAGCGCCGGTCGGGGGAACTATGGCTACACCTTC
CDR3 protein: CASSAGRGNYGYTF

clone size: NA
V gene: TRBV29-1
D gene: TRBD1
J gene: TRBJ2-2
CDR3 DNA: TGCAGCGTCAGGACAGGGTTCGCGAACACCGGGGAGCTGTTTTTT
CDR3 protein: CSVRTGFANTGELFF

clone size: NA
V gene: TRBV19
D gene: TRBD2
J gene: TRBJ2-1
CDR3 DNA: TGTGCCAGTAGTTTATTAGCGGGCGGCTACAATGAGCAGTTCTTC
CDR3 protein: CASSLLAGGYNEQFF

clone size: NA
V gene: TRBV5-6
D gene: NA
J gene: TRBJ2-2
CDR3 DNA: TGTGCCAGCAGCTTTGATCTAGCCTCCCCCACCGGGGAGCTGTTTTTT
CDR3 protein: CASSFDLASPTGELFF

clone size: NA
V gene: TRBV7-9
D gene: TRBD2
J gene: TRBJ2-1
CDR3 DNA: TGTGCCAGCAGCTCCACCGGGACTAGCGTATCTCCCTACAATGAGCAGTTCTTC
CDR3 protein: CASSSTGTSVSPYNEQFF

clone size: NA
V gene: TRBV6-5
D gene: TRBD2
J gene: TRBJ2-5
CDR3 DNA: TGTGCCAGCAGCCAGCTAGCGGGCTGGGAGACCCAGTACTTC
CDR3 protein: CASSQLAGWETQYF

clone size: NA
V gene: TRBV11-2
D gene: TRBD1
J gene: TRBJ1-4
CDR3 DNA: TGTGCCAGCAGCTGGGGACAGGGGGCGTTTTCTGAAAAACTGTTTTTT
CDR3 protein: CASSWGQGAFSEKLFF